This entry lists 30 T cell receptor beta chains sequenced from one sample in a study of neoadjuvant anti-PD-1 for oral cavity cancer (dated by TCRdb to about 2021). The sample's time point, from its label and the paper: after neoadjuvant nivolumab, at surgical resection. Library method: the immunoSEQ multiplex PCR assay. What TCRdb holds here is the immuneACCESS table cut down to in-frame rearrangements. Part of the clones is not present; checked against another copy, under half of the missing clones reflect an unresolved V gene, and the others are unexplained. This sample holds more than 13,000 clones; 65% to 75% were observed only once. The top ten clonotypes cover 2.8% of the sample. This specimen consisted of PBMCs, obtained after nivolumab (anti-PD-1) treatment. These receptors all stem from a person aged 40 to 85 with oral cavity squamous cell carcinoma.

The chain couples TRBV6-4 to TRBJ2-3; D is unresolved. Trimming pared 6 bases from V and 10 bases from J, leaving 14 bases between. The CDR3 runs 12 residues. Germline CDR1 and CDR2: MRHNA and SNTAGT. In nucleotides, the CDR3 is TGTGCCAGCAGCCAGGAAGGACGGGCGCAGTATTTT. Its translation: CASSQEGRAQYF.

The rearrangement links TRBV7-9 to TRBJ1-1; D is ambiguous. Germline V gene data show CDR1 as SEHNR and CDR2 as FQNEAQ (reference sequence). V was shortened by 5 bases and J by 1 base, with 5 bases between the two germline ends. This CDR3 has 12 amino acids. This chain's CDR3 is CASSRGNTEAFF. CDR3 bases: TGTGCCAGCAGCCGCGGGAACACTGAAGCTTTCTTT.

The J gene is TRBJ2-7, the V gene TRBV19; 9 bases are shared with TRBD1. The germline V gene encodes CDR1 LNHDA and CDR2 SQIVND (reference sequence). There are 14 residues in the CDR3. Trimming took 5 bases from V and 5 from J; bases not matched to a gene: 7. CDR3 sequence reads: CASSEGTGFHEQYF. The CDR3 DNA follows: TGTGCCAGTAGTGAGGGGACAGGGTTCCACGAGCAGTACTTC.

V and J are TRBV6-1 and TRBJ2-5; D is possibly TRBD1 (5 bases). There are 13 residues in the CDR3. The V and J ends lost 8 bases and 5 bases respectively, with 15 bases between them. Germline CDR1 MNHNS, CDR2 SASEGT. The CDR3 DNA follows: TGTGCCAGCGCTCCCAGGGTCGGGGAGACCCAGTACTTC. The encoded protein is CASAPRVGETQYF.

CDR3 residues: CSAQGISRFGELFF. CDR3 nucleotides: TGCAGCGCTCAGGGTATTTCCAGGTTCGGGGAGCTGTTTTTT. The chain uses TRBV29-1 and TRBJ2-2; tentative D call: TRBD1 (5 bases). The V and J ends lost 7 bases and 7 bases respectively, with 19 bases between them. Germline lookup yields CDR1 SQVTM and CDR2 ANQGSEA. This CDR3 is built from 14 residues.

The rearrangement joins TRBV19 to TRBJ1-5; D is perhaps TRBD1 (5 bases). This CDR3 has 14 amino acids. Germline lookup yields CDR1 LNHDA and CDR2 SQIVND (reference sequence). Trimming removed 7 bases from V and 4 bases from J, with 14 bases in between. The CDR3: CASTIPGLNQPQHF. Written as DNA, the CDR3 is TGTGCCAGTACCATTCCGGGACTAAATCAGCCCCAGCATTTT.

The V and J genes are TRBV5-1 and TRBJ2-5; 9 positions agree with TRBD1. The germline gives CDR1 SGHRS, CDR2 YFSETQ. The CDR3 is 16 amino acids. With V trimmed by 1 base and J by 4 bases, 8 bases remained unmatched. CDR3 protein: CASSLSGQGILETQYF. The CDR3 DNA follows: TGCGCCAGCAGCTTGTCCGGACAGGGGATTTTAGAGACCCAGTACTTC.

The CDR3 coding sequence is TGTGCCAGCAGTACCCAACAGGGAGATTCCTACGAGCAGTACTTC. It codes for CASSTQQGDSYEQYF. This chain joins TRBV6-6 and TRBJ2-7; perhaps TRBD1 as D (6 bases). The length of the CDR3 is 15 residues. Trimming removed 5 bases at V and 1 base at J, with 15 bases between. Germline CDR1 MNHNY, CDR2 SVGAGI (reference sequence).

CDR3 region: CASSSAPYNEQFF. The CDR3, as DNA: TGTGCCAGCAGCTCCGCCCCCTACAATGAGCAGTTCTTC. The rearrangement links TRBV11-1 to TRBJ2-1; no clear D. V lost 4 bases and J 2 bases, leaving 6 bases between the germline ends. The germline V gene encodes CDR1 SGHAT and CDR2 FQDESV (reference sequence). CDR3 length equals 13 residues.

With regard to this clone: One end of the junction fails to match germline, which may point to a read error. The genes are TRBV7-2 and TRBJ1-2; TRBD1 might be the D (5 bases). This CDR3 spans 15 amino acids. Germline loops: CDR1 SGHTA, CDR2 FQGNSA. The CDR3 DNA is TGTGCCAGCAGGTTAGAGCAGGGAGGGAACTATGGCTACACCTTC. Protein product: CASRLEQGGNYGYTF.

This clone was seen a handful of times. The chain is built from TRBV28 and TRBJ1-5; 10 bases line up with TRBD1. This CDR3 has 14 residues. Germline V gives CDR1 MDHEN, CDR2 SYDVKM. Trimming cost V 10 bases and J 5 bases; bases outside gene matches: 8. The CDR3, as DNA: TGTGCCACCGGCAGGACAGGGGGGTATCAGCCCCAGCATTTT. Encoded protein: CATGRTGGYQPQHF.

V is TRBV25-1 and J is TRBJ1-1, with 10 bases lining up with TRBD1. V lost 6 bases to trimming and J lost 1 base; unmatched junction nucleotides: 2. The CDR3 has 14 amino acids. Looked up from germline, CDR1 is MGHDK and CDR2 is SYGVNS. CDR3 sequence (DNA): TGTGCCAGCAGAGGACAGGGGGAGAACACTGAAGCTTTCTTT. It is translated as CASRGQGENTEAFF.

This chain links TRBV13 with TRBJ1-2, with a possible D match to TRBD1 (5 bases). The CDR3 length is 14 residues. Germline assignment: CDR1 PRHDT and CDR2 FYEKMQ (reference sequence). V gave up 0 bases and J gave up 4 bases, with 9 bases separating them. The CDR3 bases are TGTGCCAGCAGCTTAGGCCAGGGAACCTATGGCTACACCTTC. Its protein product is CASSLGQGTYGYTF.

The chain couples TRBV10-2 to TRBJ2-7, with D unclear. CDR3 size: 11 residues. Per the germline V gene, CDR1 is WSHSY and CDR2 is SAAADI. V dropped 8 bases and J dropped 4 bases, with 9 bases sitting between them. In DNA, the CDR3 is TGCGCCAGCTCCTCCGGGTACGAGCAGTACTTC. Its protein product is CASSSGYEQYF.

This chain links TRBV7-2 with TRBJ1-2; 8 bases match TRBD1. Germline V lookup: CDR1 SGHTA, CDR2 FQGNSA. This CDR3 is 14 amino acids long. Trimming at V came to 5 bases and at J to 0 bases, leaving 2 bases not matched to a gene. The CDR3 DNA is TGTGCCAGCAGCCGGGACAGGACTAACTATGGCTACACCTTC. Translation: CASSRDRTNYGYTF. The entire variable domain, with the rest obtained from reference TRBV7-2 and TRBJ1-2, is as follows: GAGVSQSPSNKVTEKGKDVELRCDPISGHTALYWYRQSLGQGLEFLIYFQGNSAPDKSGLPSDRFSAERTGGSVSTLTIQRTQQEDSAVYLCASSRDRTNYGYTFGSGTRLTVV.

The V and J genes are TRBV6-1 and TRBJ2-3; no clear D gene. The CDR3 runs to 14 residues. Trimming cost V 2 bases and J 1 base, with 7 bases left between them. Germline CDR1 is MNHNS and CDR2 is SASEGT. CDR3 amino acids: CASSEPGGTDTQYF. CDR3 sequence (DNA): TGTGCCAGCAGTGAACCCGGAGGCACAGATACGCAGTATTTT.

The chain combines TRBV30 with TRBJ2-7, with 7 nucleotides matching TRBD1. V shed 5 bases and J 5 bases; nucleotides not matched to a gene: 12. From germline, CDR1 is GTSNPN and CDR2 SVGIG (reference sequence). CDR3 length: 14 residues. As DNA, the CDR3 is TGTGCCTGGGACCCGGGACAGAGCACCCACGAGCAGTACTTC. Protein product: CAWDPGQSTHEQYF.

The V and J genes are TRBV19 and TRBJ2-6; TRBD1 or TRBD2 may be the D gene (5 bases each). This CDR3 has 18 residues. From germline, CDR1 is LNHDA and CDR2 SQIVND (reference sequence). With 3 bases removed from V and 0 bases from J, the gap between germline ends came to 15 bases. The chain's CDR3 is CASSIASGRLSGANVLTF. The CDR3 bases are TGTGCCAGTAGTATCGCCTCGGGACGGCTCTCTGGGGCCAACGTCCTGACTTTC.

V usage is TRBV5-4 and J usage is TRBJ2-7; TRBD1 matches at 7 bases. The V and J ends lost 0 bases and 3 bases, in that order; junction bases with no gene match: 0. Germline CDR1 reads SGHNT; CDR2 reads YYREEE (reference sequence). The CDR3 has 13 residues. CDR3 sequence reads: CASSLDRGYEQYF. CDR3 coding DNA: TGTGCCAGCAGCTTGGACAGGGGCTACGAGCAGTACTTC.

This clone has just a few counts. The chain joins TRBV5-5 to TRBJ1-2; D is uncertain. The V and J ends lost 0 bases and 2 bases respectively, with 11 bases between them. Germline V gives CDR1 SGHKS, CDR2 YYEKEE (reference sequence). The CDR3 extends over 15 amino acids. The CDR3 DNA sequence: TGTGCCAGCAGCTTGGCTGCAGACCGAAACTATGGCTACACCTTC. Its translation is CASSLAADRNYGYTF.

The chain uses TRBV6-5 and TRBJ2-7; 12 bases align to TRBD2. The CDR3 sequence is 14 residues long. Unmatched junction bases numbered 6, after V lost 7 bases and J lost 5 bases. Germline V gives CDR1 MNHEY, CDR2 SVGAGI. The CDR3 region is CASTWGLAGDEQYF. The CDR3 bases are TGTGCCAGCACTTGGGGACTAGCGGGCGACGAGCAGTACTTC.

The V gene is TRBV10-3, the J gene TRBJ2-2; TRBD1 agrees at 7 bases. This CDR3 region has 16 residues. The J segment lost 4 bases and the V segment lost 7 bases, leaving 12 bases of the junction unmatched. Germline values: CDR1 ENHRY, CDR2 SYGVKD. CDR3 nucleotides: TGTGCCATCACCGAGGACAGGTCACAGGCCACCGGGGAGCTGTTTTTT. Its translation: CAITEDRSQATGELFF.

CDR3 sequence reads: CASRLGPGSGETQYF. CDR3 DNA: TGTGCCAGCCGACTGGGACCCGGATCGGGGGAGACCCAGTACTTC. The chain couples TRBV6-6 to TRBJ2-5; D may be TRBD1 or TRBD2 (5 bases each). Germline V gives CDR1 MNHNY, CDR2 SVGAGI (reference sequence). The CDR3 length is 15 residues. Trimming removed 8 bases from V and 5 bases from J, with 21 bases in between.

This clone appeared a single time. This chain joins TRBV13 and TRBJ2-3; D possibly corresponds to TRBD2 (7 bases). Germline V gene lookup returns CDR1 PRHDT and CDR2 FYEKMQ (reference sequence). Trimming stripped 4 bases from V and 8 bases from J, with 16 bases between. The CDR3 contains 14 residues. DNA of the CDR3: TGTGCCAGCAGCTCAAAGGGGGGGCTAGGTACGCAGTATTTT. Protein product: CASSSKGGLGTQYF.

The CDR3 sequence: CASSVVGSTEAFF. The DNA for the CDR3 is TGTGCCAGCAGCGTAGTAGGGTCCACTGAAGCTTTCTTT. The chain has TRBV9 and TRBJ1-1; D is ambiguous. Looked up from germline, CDR1 is SGDLS and CDR2 is YYNGEE. Trimming took 0 bases from V and 4 from J, leaving 7 bases between them. The CDR3 length is 13 residues.

The rearrangement links TRBV6-1 to TRBJ1-3; D remains unclear. The length of the CDR3 is 16 residues. The V gene's germline CDR1 is MNHNS and CDR2 SASEGT. V shed 4 bases and J shed 0 bases, with 13 bases lying between them. CDR3 sequence reads: CASSVTSKSSGNTIYF. The DNA for the CDR3 is TGTGCCAGCAGTGTAACCTCCAAGAGCTCTGGAAACACCATATATTTT.

The rearrangement joins TRBV25-1 to TRBJ1-1; possible D gene TRBD1, 5 bases. The CDR3 is made up of 18 amino acids. CDR1 and CDR2 from the germline V gene are MGHDK and SYGVNS. V shed 4 bases and J shed 0 bases, with 21 bases lying between them. CDR3 DNA: TGTGCCAGCAGTGCGGGTGGGGGAAAACGTGGCTTGAACACTGAAGCTTTCTTT. Residues: CASSAGGGKRGLNTEAFF.

The gene calls are TRBV5-1 and TRBJ2-2, with D possibly being TRBD2 (5 bases). Trimming stripped 0 bases from V and 7 bases from J, with 16 bases between. The germline CDR1 and CDR2 sequences are SGHRS and YFSETQ. The CDR3 is made up of 16 amino acids. CDR3 in DNA: TGCGCCAGCAGCTTGGCCGGTGGGAGATCGATCGGGGAGCTGTTTTTT. Encoded protein: CASSLAGGRSIGELFF.

The J gene is TRBJ1-1, the V gene TRBV5-5; D gene ambiguous. Per germline, CDR1 SGHKS and CDR2 YYEKEE (reference sequence). Trimming took 0 bases from V and 5 from J, leaving 8 bases between them. The CDR3 is made up of 13 amino acids. CDR3 nucleotide sequence: TGTGCCAGCAGCTTGGCCTCCGGGACTGAAGCTTTCTTT. Protein sequence: CASSLASGTEAFF.

This clone was counted a single time. The chain recombines TRBV4-1 with TRBJ1-5; 9 bases map to TRBD1. The CDR3 covers 16 residues. Germline-derived CDR1 and CDR2 are MGHRA and YSYEKL. Trimming took 1 base from V and 4 from J; bases not matched to a gene: 5. Here the CDR3 reads CASSQVMDRGNQPQHF. The DNA of the CDR3 is TGCGCCAGCAGCCAAGTTATGGACAGGGGTAATCAGCCCCAGCATTTT.